This paragraph reports one T cell receptor beta chain. Its target is not known. The CDR3 spans 12 residues. Germline-derived CDR1 and CDR2 are SGHAT and FQNNGV. V gave up 6 bases and J gave up 7 bases, with 12 bases separating them. The 5'RACE template-switching step produced TCR cDNA and added a universal primer site and UMIs. In TCRdb, the 5' RACE reads were re-called with MiXCR into one record per CDR3 protein. The sample lists under 550,000 distinct CDR3 sequences, 21% occurring once. The data were taken from a study of T cells after yellow fever vaccination. Study results and caveats: Subsequent booster samples again held most clones from primary vaccination (96% CD4, approximately 85% CD8).

Material: PBMCs, obtained roughly 23 days after the first yellow fever vaccination. This TCR was recovered from a man aged 18 to 35 who received the YFV17D yellow fever vaccine. The V and J genes are TRBV11-2 and TRBJ1-1, with TRBD1 as a possible D gene (6 bases). The CDR3 region is CASRGWGLEAFF. CDR3 DNA sequence: TGTGCCAGCAGGGGATGGGGGCTTGAAGCTTTCTTT.